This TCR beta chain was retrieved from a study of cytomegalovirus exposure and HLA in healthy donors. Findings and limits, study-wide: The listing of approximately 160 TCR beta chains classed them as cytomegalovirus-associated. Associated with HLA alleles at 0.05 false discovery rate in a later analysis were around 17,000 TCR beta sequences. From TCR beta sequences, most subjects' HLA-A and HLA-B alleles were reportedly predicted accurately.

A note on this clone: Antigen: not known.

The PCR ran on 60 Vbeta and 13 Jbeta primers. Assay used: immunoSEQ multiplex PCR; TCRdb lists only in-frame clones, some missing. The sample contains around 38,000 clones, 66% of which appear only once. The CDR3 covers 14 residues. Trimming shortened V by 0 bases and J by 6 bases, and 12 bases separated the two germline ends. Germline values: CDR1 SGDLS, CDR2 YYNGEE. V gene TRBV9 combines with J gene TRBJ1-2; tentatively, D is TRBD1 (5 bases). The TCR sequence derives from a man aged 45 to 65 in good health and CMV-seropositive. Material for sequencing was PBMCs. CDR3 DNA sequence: TGTGCCAGCAGCGTAGTCGCCAGGGCTGATGGCTACACCTTC. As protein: CASSVVARADGYTF. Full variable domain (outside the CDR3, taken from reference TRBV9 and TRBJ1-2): DSGVTQTPKHLITATGQRVTLRCSPRSGDLSVYWYQQSLDQGLQFLIQYYNGEERAKGNILERFSAQQFPDLHSELNLSSLELGDSALYFCASSVVARADGYTFGSGTRLTVV.